What follows is one T cell receptor beta chain and its context. As yet, its antigen is unknown. This sample was included in a study of vaccination and CD4 T cells after COVID-19. General observations from the study: Rising from around 19 to 38, the median of SARS-CoV-2-reactive clonotypes did not change significantly.

CDR1 LNHDA and CDR2 SQIVND come from the germline V gene (reference sequence). The CDR3 is 16 amino acids. The V end lost 7 bases, the J end lost 2 bases, and 15 bases lay between the germline ends. TCRdb used MiXCR to reprocess the PCR reads, holding one entry per CDR3 protein. Of just under 20,000 distinct CDR3 sequences listed, 50% to 75% are singletons. Source: CD4+ T cells from blood, taken after SARS-CoV-2 vaccination. The TCR comes from a human donor who had recovered from COVID-19. This chain joins TRBV19 and TRBJ1-6; TRBD1 is a possible D gene (5 bases). CDR3 protein: CASTPQGSAYNSPLHF. The CDR3 DNA sequence: TGTGCCAGTACCCCGCAGGGATCGGCCTATAATTCACCCCTCCACTTT.